These T cell receptor beta chains were read from a single sample in a study of T cell repertoires in cytomegalovirus infection. MiXCR, run by TCRdb on the reads, gives a single entry per CDR3 protein. The sample shows under 600,000 distinct CDR3 sequences, approximately 15% of them seen only once. Sample: CD8+ T cells from PBMCs. The receptors were sampled from a human donor in good health (CMV status not recorded). Some clones in this sample may be carry-over from other donors' samples. Both conserved end residues are part of each CDR3. The D gene is left open where the match is weak. Only part of the rows carry a size: once, few, many, or a class if the clone is expanded.

clone size	V gene	D gene	J gene	CDR3 protein	CDR3 DNA
-	TRBV20-1	TRBD2	TRBJ2-1	CSATPRRGGLDEQFF	TGCAGTGCTACGCCACGGCGGGGGGGATTGGATGAGCAGTTCTTC
few	TRBV18	TRBD2	TRBJ2-3	CASSPPSGRAPDTQYF	TGTGCCAGCTCACCACCGAGCGGGAGGGCCCCAGATACGCAGTATTTT
-	TRBV5-4	TRBD2	TRBJ2-1	CASSLVAGGTNEQFF	TGTGCCAGCAGCTTAGTGGCGGGAGGCACCAATGAGCAGTTCTTC
-	TRBV4-1	TRBD2	TRBJ2-7	CASSLREGPGEQYF	TGCGCCAGCAGCCTCAGGGAGGGGCCTGGCGAGCAGTACTTC
many	TRBV12-3/TRBV12-4	-	TRBJ1-1	CASARGSEAFF	TGTGCCAGCGCCAGGGGTTCTGAAGCTTTCTTT
many	TRBV12-3/TRBV12-4	TRBD1	TRBJ1-2	CASSPGQLGGYTF	TGTGCCAGCAGTCCGGGACAGCTTGGGGGCTACACCTTC
few	TRBV11-2	-	TRBJ2-1	CASSFGFGRQGLGEQFF	TGTGCCAGCAGCTTCGGGTTTGGGCGACAGGGACTGGGTGAGCAGTTCTTC
-	TRBV6-5	-	TRBJ2-1	CASSYLDGNNEQFF	TGTGCCAGCAGTTACCTTGACGGAAACAATGAGCAGTTCTTC
many	TRBV6-2/TRBV6-3	-	TRBJ2-7	CASSYEGVRNEQYF	TGTGCCAGCAGTTACGAGGGGGTGAGGAACGAGCAGTACTTC
many	TRBV2	-	TRBJ2-1	CASSAKYNEQFF	TGTGCCAGCAGCGCAAAGTACAATGAGCAGTTCTTC
-	TRBV18	-	TRBJ1-1	CASSPGAGYGTEAFF	TGTGCCAGCTCACCCGGCGCGGGGTATGGTACTGAAGCTTTCTTT
-	TRBV5-6	-	TRBJ1-1	CASSLALVPNTEAFF	TGTGCCAGCAGCTTGGCCCTGGTACCAAACACTGAAGCTTTCTTT
-	TRBV5-1	-	TRBJ1-1	CASSLGGSGMNTEAFF	TGCGCCAGCAGCTTGGGAGGGTCAGGAATGAACACTGAAGCTTTCTTT
many	TRBV19	-	TRBJ1-2	CASRRQVTPGANGYTF	TGTGCCAGTAGACGACAGGTGACCCCCGGGGCTAATGGCTACACCTTC
many	TRBV4-1	-	TRBJ1-2	CASSQDPGDYGYTF	TGCGCCAGCAGCCAAGACCCAGGGGACTATGGCTACACCTTC
many	TRBV7-9	-	TRBJ2-7	CASIQGYEQYF	TGTGCCAGCATCCAGGGGTACGAGCAGTACTTC
few	TRBV27	TRBD2	TRBJ2-7	CASSWREGYEQYF	TGTGCCAGCAGTTGGCGGGAGGGCTACGAGCAGTACTTC
many	TRBV7-2	-	TRBJ2-3	CASSREAVLSTDTQYF	TGTGCCAGCAGCCGCGAAGCCGTATTAAGCACAGATACGCAGTATTTT
-	TRBV4-1	-	TRBJ2-7	CASSQGLREYSYEQYF	TGCGCCAGCAGCCAAGGGCTCCGGGAGTACTCCTACGAGCAGTACTTC
many	TRBV7-9	-	TRBJ2-7	CASSLLGTYEQYF	TGTGCCAGCAGCTTACTAGGTACCTACGAGCAGTACTTC
few	TRBV5-4	TRBD2	TRBJ2-5	CASSFYRGLDETQYF	TGTGCCAGCAGCTTCTATCGGGGACTAGACGAGACCCAGTACTTC
many	TRBV7-6	-	TRBJ1-1	CASTRAVNTEAFF	TGTGCCAGCACTAGGGCCGTGAACACTGAAGCTTTCTTT